This TCR beta chain is drawn from a study of blood T cells in healthy people across ages. CDR1 is MDHEN, CDR2 SYDVKM, per germline. CDR3 length: 13 amino acids. They isolated at least 7 million PBMCs from each sample. Combining a sample-barcoded 5' primer with a J-beta primer mix, a second PCR ran for about 7 to 11 cycles. The template-switch adaptor, which had 12 random nucleotides, put a tag on each cDNA molecule. MiXCR was run by TCRdb on the 5' RACE reads, yielding one entry per CDR3 protein. The sample yields approximately 800,000 distinct CDR3 sequences, around 25% seen once. This clonotype was found a few times. These data were likewise used in another study, on T cells of mothers and their children.

The clonotype was recovered from a boy aged 5-17 years in good health. The chain uses TRBV28 and TRBJ2-1, with 7 bases matching TRBD2. The J call may not be correct, given that the DNA end is closer to TRBJ2-7. The sample was blood. The CDR3 sequence is CASSLGGVVEQYF. CDR3 DNA sequence: TGTGCCAGCAGTTTAGGGGGGGTCGTAGAGCAGTACTTC.